This TCR beta chain was identified during a study of tumor T cells in aggressive B-cell lymphoma. Using immunoSEQ multiplex PCR, the repertoire was profiled, and TCRdb retains in-frame clones only, with some absent. The sample carries about 1,800 clones, approximately 86% recorded once. The V gene lost 5 bases and the J gene lost 8 bases, with 12 bases spanning the gap. The CDR3 is made up of 12 amino acids. Germline V gene data show CDR1 as SGHTA and CDR2 as FQGNSA. This rearrangement joins TRBV7-2 to TRBJ1-1, with D unclear. Sequencing input: tumor tissue. The sequence came from an adult with diffuse large B cell lymphoma. CDR3 nucleotides: TGTGCCAGCAGCCTTGGGCCGTTGGAAGCTTTCTTT. It is translated as CASSLGPLEAFF.